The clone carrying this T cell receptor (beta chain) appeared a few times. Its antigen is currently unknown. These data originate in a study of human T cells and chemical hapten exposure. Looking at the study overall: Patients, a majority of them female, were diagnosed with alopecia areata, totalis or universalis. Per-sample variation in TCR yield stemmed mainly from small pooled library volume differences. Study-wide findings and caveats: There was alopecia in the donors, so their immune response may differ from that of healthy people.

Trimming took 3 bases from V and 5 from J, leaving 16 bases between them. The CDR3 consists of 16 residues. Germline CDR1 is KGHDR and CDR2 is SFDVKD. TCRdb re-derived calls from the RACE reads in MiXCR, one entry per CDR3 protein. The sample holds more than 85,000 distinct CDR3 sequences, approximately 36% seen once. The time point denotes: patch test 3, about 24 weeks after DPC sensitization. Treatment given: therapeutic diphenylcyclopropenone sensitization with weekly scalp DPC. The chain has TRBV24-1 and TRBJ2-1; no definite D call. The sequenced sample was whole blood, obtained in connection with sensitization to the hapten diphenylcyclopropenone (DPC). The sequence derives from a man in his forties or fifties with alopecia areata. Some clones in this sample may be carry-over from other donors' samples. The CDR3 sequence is CATSDPSGSTNNEQFF. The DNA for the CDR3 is TGTGCCACCAGTGATCCATCAGGAAGTACGAACAATGAGCAGTTCTTC.